This T cell receptor (beta chain) derives from a study of regulatory T cells in long-lasting Graves disease. Study-wide results and caveats: Persistent Graves' patients showed less TCR diversity than newly diagnosed patients showed. Preferential use of TRBV28, TRBJ1-2 and TRBJ2-5 was seen in persistent disease.

Investigators prepared the TCR beta libraries by applying iRepertoire HTBI primers and Arm-PCR of CDR3 regions. TCRdb passed the multiplex PCR reads through MiXCR, listing each CDR3 protein once. The table has roughly 400,000 distinct CDR3 sequences, roughly 21% seen once. The CDR3 covers 15 residues. Unmatched junction bases numbered 7, after V lost 6 bases and J lost 7 bases. Time point reported: persistent/refractory GD, antithyroid drugs over 5 years with positive TRAb. RNA extracted from PBMCs served as the sequencing template. An endocrinology department in Xi'an, China, recruited the patients. Peripheral blood, approximately 9 milliliters per patient, was collected in EDTA tubes. The sample holds many counts of this clonotype. The antigen remains undetermined.

This specimen consisted of peripheral blood mononuclear cells (PBMCs), obtained when the disease was refractory, from a patient treated with antithyroid drugs. This TCR derives from a female donor with Graves disease. The rearrangement uses TRBV12-3 or TRBV12-4 and TRBJ1-6; 9 nucleotides line up with TRBD1. CDR3 coding DNA: TGTGCCAGCAGATGGGACAGGGAACGGAATTCACCCCTCCACTTT. This translates into CASRWDRERNSPLHF.